The present T cell receptor (beta chain) was sequenced within a study of shared clonotypes between healthy human individuals. Points from the study as a whole: When compared with the clonotypes that were shared by all four sorted-subset donors, the non-shared clonotypes turned out to have lower generation probabilities.

This CDR3 is 13 amino acids long. Deletions cut 7 bases from V and 0 bases from J, with 10 bases between. CDR1 is MDHEN and CDR2 is SYDVKM in the germline V gene. The data were produced by immunoSEQ multiplex PCR, yet TCRdb's version contains in-frame clones alone and is incomplete. The data contain some 95,000 clones, roughly two thirds of them singletons. Points on this clone: Its antigen is unidentified.

Source material: memory CD8+ T cells sorted from blood. Noted subset: CD45RO+ cells pooled with CCR7-negative TemRA cells. This receptor was identified in a man aged 25-45 years in good health. The V gene is TRBV28, the J gene TRBJ2-7; D unclear. CDR3 region: CASTKGFSYEQYF. CDR3 nucleotides: TGTGCCAGCACAAAGGGATTCTCCTACGAGCAGTACTTC.